The rows below give T cell receptor beta chains drawn from one sample of a study of blood T cells in healthy people across ages. Each CDR3 protein is one row after TCRdb ran MiXCR on the 5' RACE reads. The sample holds 710,000 or so distinct CDR3 sequences, approximately 29% seen once. Material for sequencing was blood. These receptors all come from a woman of 80 years or more in good health. The CDR3 runs from the conserved cysteine through the conserved F or W. A D gene is named only where the DNA matches it firmly. Some rows mark clone size as missing; the rest say once, few, many or name a class of expanded clone.

size: .
length: 13
D: .
J: TRBJ2-1
V: TRBV13
DNA: TGTGCCAGCAGCTCAAAACAGGGACATGAGCAGGTCTTC
CDR3: CASSSKQGHEQVF

size: .
length: 15
D: .
J: TRBJ2-1
V: TRBV30
DNA: TGTGCCTGGAGTGTGAAGTTAAGTTCCTACAATGAGCAGTTCTTC
CDR3: CAWSVKLSSYNEQFF

size: .
length: 14
D: TRBD1
J: TRBJ2-7
V: TRBV5-1
DNA: TGTGCCAGCAGCTTGGGACAGGGATACAATGAGCAGTACTTC
CDR3: CASSLGQGYNEQYF

size: few
length: 13
D: .
J: TRBJ2-1
V: TRBV6-1
DNA: TGTGCCAGCAATTCCCGGCCGACGGATGAGCAGTTCTTC
CDR3: CASNSRPTDEQFF

size: many
length: 19
D: TRBD2
J: TRBJ2-7
V: TRBV11-2
DNA: TGTGCCAGCAGCCCGACGACTAGCGGGGGGGCCTCATTACTTTACGAGCAGTACTTC
CDR3: CASSPTTSGGASLLYEQYF

size: .
length: 14
D: TRBD2
J: TRBJ2-7
V: TRBV7-9
DNA: TGTGCCAGCACCGGAGCGGGAGGGCCAAGCGAGCAGTACTTC
CDR3: CASTGAGGPSEQYF

size: few
length: 16
D: TRBD1
J: TRBJ2-3
V: TRBV18
DNA: TGTGCCAGCTCACCACGGGAGGACAGGGCTGGAGATACGCAGTATTTT
CDR3: CASSPREDRAGDTQYF

size: few
length: 13
D: TRBD1
J: TRBJ1-2
V: TRBV29-1
DNA: TGCAGCGTTGCTGGGACAGGGTCTAAGGGCTACACCTTC
CDR3: CSVAGTGSKGYTF

size: many
length: 15
D: TRBD1
J: TRBJ2-5
V: TRBV10-3
DNA: TGTGCCACTTCCTCAAGACAGGGGTCCCAAGAGACCCAGTACTTC
CDR3: CATSSRQGSQETQYF

size: many
length: 16
D: .
J: TRBJ2-1
V: TRBV7-9
DNA: TGTGCCAGCACAGATGACGAGCCGAGCTCCTACAATGAGCAGTTCTTC
CDR3: CASTDDEPSSYNEQFF

size: .
length: 17
D: TRBD1
J: TRBJ1-4
V: TRBV12-3/TRBV12-4
DNA: TGTGCCAGCAGTTTAACAGGGGGGCAGCAAAAAGATGAAAAACTGTTTTTT
CDR3: CASSLTGGQQKDEKLFF

size: few
length: 13
D: .
J: TRBJ1-4
V: TRBV5-4
DNA: TGTGCCAGCAGTGGCAGGGATGAGGAAAAACTGTTTTTT
CDR3: CASSGRDEEKLFF

size: many
length: 14
D: .
J: TRBJ2-6
V: TRBV6-6
DNA: TGTGCCAGCATCCGAGGCTCTGGGGCCAACGTCCTGACTTTC
CDR3: CASIRGSGANVLTF

size: .
length: 12
D: TRBD1
J: TRBJ1-2
V: TRBV3-1
DNA: TGTGCCAGCAGGGGGGACAGATTCGGCTACACCTTC
CDR3: CASRGDRFGYTF

size: many
length: 15
D: .
J: TRBJ2-5
V: TRBV20-1
DNA: TGCAGTGCTAGAGAAGTCCGTGGAATCCCGGGGACCCAGTACTTC
CDR3: CSAREVRGIPGTQYF

size: .
length: 10
D: .
J: TRBJ2-1
V: TRBV20-1
DNA: TGCAGTGCTGGGTCCGGAGGGCAGTTCTTC
CDR3: CSAGSGGQFF

size: many
length: 11
D: .
J: TRBJ1-2
V: TRBV20-1
DNA: TGCAGTGCGATGGTAGGCTATGGCTACACCTTC
CDR3: CSAMVGYGYTF

size: few
length: 14
D: .
J: TRBJ2-1
V: TRBV5-1
DNA: TGCGCCAGCAGCTTGGGGGGGGCGCAAGAGACCCAGTTCTTC
CDR3: CASSLGGAQETQFF

size: many
length: 14
D: TRBD2
J: TRBJ2-1
V: TRBV20-1
DNA: TGCAGTGCTGGGGGACTAGCGGGGGACAATGAGCAGTTCTTC
CDR3: CSAGGLAGDNEQFF

size: .
length: 17
D: TRBD1
J: TRBJ2-1
V: TRBV5-1
DNA: TGCGCCAGCAGCCTTTGGACAGGTTCAGGCCTCAACAATGAGCAGTTCTTC
CDR3: CASSLWTGSGLNNEQFF

size: .
length: 14
D: TRBD2
J: TRBJ2-3
V: TRBV29-1
DNA: TGCAGCGTTGAACTAGCGGGACGCACAGATACGCAGTATTTT
CDR3: CSVELAGRTDTQYF

size: once
length: 13
D: .
J: TRBJ2-3
V: TRBV6-2/TRBV6-3
DNA: TGTGCCAGTAGTTACGCCAGAGGGAATACGCAGTATTTT
CDR3: CASSYARGNTQYF

size: many
length: 12
D: .
J: TRBJ2-3
V: TRBV20-1
DNA: TGCAGTGCCGATGACAGCTCAGATACGCAGTATTTT
CDR3: CSADDSSDTQYF

size: many
length: 16
D: TRBD1
J: TRBJ1-6
V: TRBV25-1
DNA: TGTGCCAGCAGTGAATATCCGGGACAGTTAAATTCACCCCTCCACTTT
CDR3: CASSEYPGQLNSPLHF